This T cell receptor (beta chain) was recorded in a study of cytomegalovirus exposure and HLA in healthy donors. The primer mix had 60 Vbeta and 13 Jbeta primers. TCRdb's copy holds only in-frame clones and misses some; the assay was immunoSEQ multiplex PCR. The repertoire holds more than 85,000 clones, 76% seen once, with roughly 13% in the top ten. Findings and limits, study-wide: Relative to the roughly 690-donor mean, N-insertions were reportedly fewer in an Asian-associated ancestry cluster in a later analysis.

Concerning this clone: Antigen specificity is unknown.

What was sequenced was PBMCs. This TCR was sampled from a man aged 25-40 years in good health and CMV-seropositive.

DNA for the CDR3: TGTGCCAGCAGCCCGGGACAGTCAATGGAGCAGTACTTC. The encoded protein is CASSPGQSMEQYF. V usage is TRBV28 and J usage is TRBJ2-7, with 7 positions matching TRBD1. Germline assignment: CDR1 MDHEN and CDR2 SYDVKM. Losses at the gene ends were 6 bases for V and 7 bases for J; bases not matched to a gene: 9. This CDR3 has 13 amino acids.